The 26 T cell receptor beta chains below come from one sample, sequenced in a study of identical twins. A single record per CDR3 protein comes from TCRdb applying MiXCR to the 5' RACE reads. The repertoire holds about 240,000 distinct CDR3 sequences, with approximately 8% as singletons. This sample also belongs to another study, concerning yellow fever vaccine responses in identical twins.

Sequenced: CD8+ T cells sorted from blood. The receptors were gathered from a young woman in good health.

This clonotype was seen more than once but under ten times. The DNA of the CDR3 is TGTGCCCACCGGACTCGGGGGAGAGAGACCCAGTACTTC. Translation: CAHRTRGRETQYF. J is TRBJ2-5 and V is TRBV28, with a possible D match to TRBD2 (6 bases). Deletions cut 11 bases from V and 4 bases from J, with 17 bases between. The CDR3 contains 13 residues. Germline CDR1 reads MDHEN; CDR2 reads SYDVKM.

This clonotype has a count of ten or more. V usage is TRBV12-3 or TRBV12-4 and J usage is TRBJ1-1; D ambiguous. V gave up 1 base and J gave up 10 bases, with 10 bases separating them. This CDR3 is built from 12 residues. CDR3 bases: TGTGCCAGCAGTTTAGTACCCGCGGGAGCTTTCTTT. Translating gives CASSLVPAGAFF.

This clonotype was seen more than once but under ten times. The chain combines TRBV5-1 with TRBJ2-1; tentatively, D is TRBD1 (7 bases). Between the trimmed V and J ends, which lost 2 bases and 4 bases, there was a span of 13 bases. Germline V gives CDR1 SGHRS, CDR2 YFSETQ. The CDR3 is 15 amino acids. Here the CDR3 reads CASSLTRGAYNEQFF. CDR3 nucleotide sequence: TGCGCCAGCAGCTTAACCAGGGGGGCATACAATGAGCAGTTCTTC.

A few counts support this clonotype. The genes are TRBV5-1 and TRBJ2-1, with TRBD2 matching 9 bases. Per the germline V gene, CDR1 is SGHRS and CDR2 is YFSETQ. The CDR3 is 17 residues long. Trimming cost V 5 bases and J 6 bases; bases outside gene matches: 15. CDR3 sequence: CASSVGLAGSDINEQFF. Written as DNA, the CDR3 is TGCGCCAGCAGTGTAGGGCTAGCGGGGAGTGACATCAATGAGCAGTTCTTC.

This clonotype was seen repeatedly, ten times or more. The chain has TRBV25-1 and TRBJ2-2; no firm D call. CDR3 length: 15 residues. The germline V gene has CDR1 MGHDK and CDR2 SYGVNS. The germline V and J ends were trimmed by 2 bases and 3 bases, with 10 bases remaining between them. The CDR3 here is CASSEVFRDTGELFF. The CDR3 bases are TGTGCCAGCAGTGAAGTGTTTAGGGACACCGGGGAGCTGTTTTTT.

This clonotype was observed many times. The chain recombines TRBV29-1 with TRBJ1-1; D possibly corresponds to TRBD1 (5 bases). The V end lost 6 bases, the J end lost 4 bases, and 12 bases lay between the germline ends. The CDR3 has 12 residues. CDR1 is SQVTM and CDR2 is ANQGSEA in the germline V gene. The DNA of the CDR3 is TGCAGCGTCAGGGAGTTGAGCACTGAAGCTTTCTTT. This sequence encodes CSVRELSTEAFF. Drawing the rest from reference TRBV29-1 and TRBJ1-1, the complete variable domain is SAVISQKPSRDICQRGTSLTIQCQVDSQVTMMFWYRQQPGQSLTLIATANQGSEATYESGFVIDKFPISRPNLTFSTLTVSNMSPEDSSIYLCSVRELSTEAFFGQGTRLTVV.

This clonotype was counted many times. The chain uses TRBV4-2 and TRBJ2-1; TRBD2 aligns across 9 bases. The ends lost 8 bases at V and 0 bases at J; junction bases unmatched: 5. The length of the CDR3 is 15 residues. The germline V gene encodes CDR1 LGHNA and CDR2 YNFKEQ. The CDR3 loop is CASGSGRNSYNEQFF. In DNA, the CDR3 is TGTGCCAGCGGGAGCGGGAGGAACTCCTACAATGAGCAGTTCTTC.

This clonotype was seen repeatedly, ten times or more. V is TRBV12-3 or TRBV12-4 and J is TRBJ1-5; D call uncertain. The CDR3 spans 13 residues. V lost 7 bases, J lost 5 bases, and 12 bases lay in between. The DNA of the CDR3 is TGTGCCAGCACCCTGTATGGGGATCAGCCCCAGCATTTT. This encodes CASTLYGDQPQHF.

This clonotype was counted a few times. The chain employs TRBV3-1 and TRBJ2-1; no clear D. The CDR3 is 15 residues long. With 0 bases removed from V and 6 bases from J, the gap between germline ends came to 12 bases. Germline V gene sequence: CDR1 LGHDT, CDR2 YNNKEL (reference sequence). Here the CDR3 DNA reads TGTGCCAGCAGCCAAGATCTTAGTTGGGGCAATGAGCAGTTCTTC. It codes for CASSQDLSWGNEQFF.

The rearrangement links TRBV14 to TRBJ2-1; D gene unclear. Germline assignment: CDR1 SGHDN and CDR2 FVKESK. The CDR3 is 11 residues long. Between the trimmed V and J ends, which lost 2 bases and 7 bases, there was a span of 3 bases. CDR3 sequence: CASSQWNEQFF. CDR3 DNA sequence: TGTGCCAGCAGCCAATGGAATGAGCAGTTCTTC.

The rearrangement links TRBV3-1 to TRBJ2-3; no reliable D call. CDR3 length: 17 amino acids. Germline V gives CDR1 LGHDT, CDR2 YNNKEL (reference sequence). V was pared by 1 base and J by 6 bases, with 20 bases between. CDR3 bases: TGTGCCAGCAGCCAAGTTAAAGACCGACGGCACACGGATACGCAGTATTTT. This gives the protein CASSQVKDRRHTDTQYF.

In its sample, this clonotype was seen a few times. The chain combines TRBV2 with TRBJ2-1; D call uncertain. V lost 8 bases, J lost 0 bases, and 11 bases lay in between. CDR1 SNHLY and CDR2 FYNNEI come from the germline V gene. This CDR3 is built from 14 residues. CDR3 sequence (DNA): TGTGCCAGCGTTCACAGATCCTCCTACAATGAGCAGTTCTTC. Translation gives CASVHRSSYNEQFF.

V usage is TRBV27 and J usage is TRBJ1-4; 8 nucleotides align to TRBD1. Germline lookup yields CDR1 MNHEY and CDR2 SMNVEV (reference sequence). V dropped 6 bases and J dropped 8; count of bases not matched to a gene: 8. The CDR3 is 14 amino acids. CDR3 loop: CASSHRGYGEKLFF. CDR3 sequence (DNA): TGTGCCAGCAGCCACAGGGGGTATGGGGAAAAACTGTTTTTT. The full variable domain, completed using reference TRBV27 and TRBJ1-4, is EAQVTQNPRYLITVTGKKLTVTCSQNMNHEYMSWYRQDPGLGLRQIYYSMNVEVTDKGDVPEGYKVSRKEKRNFPLILESPSPNQTSLYFCASSHRGYGEKLFFGSGTQLSVL.

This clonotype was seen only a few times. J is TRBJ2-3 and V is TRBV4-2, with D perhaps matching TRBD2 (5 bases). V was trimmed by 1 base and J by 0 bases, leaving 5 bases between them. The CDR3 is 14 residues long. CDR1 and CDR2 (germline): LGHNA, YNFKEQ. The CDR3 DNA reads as TGTGCCAGCAGCCAAGGGAGGAGCACAGATACGCAGTATTTT. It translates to CASSQGRSTDTQYF.

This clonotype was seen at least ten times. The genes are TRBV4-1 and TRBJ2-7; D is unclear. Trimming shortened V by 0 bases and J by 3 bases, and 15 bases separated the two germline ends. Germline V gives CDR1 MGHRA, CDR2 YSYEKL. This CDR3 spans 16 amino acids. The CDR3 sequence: CASSQDILGTNYEQYF. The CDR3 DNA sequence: TGCGCCAGCAGCCAAGATATTTTAGGAACAAACTACGAGCAGTACTTC.

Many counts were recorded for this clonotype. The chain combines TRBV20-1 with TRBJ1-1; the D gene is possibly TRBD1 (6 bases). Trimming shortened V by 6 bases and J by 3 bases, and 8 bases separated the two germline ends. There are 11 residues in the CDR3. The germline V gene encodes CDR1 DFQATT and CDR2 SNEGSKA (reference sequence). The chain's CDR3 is CSATGYTEAFF. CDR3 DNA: TGCAGTGCCACAGGGTACACTGAAGCTTTCTTT.

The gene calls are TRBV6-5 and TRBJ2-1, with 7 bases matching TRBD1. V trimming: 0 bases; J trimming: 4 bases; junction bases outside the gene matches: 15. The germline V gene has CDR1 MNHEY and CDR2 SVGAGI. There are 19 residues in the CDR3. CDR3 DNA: TGTGCCAGCAGTTACTCCAGGACGGTTTTTGACAGGGATTACAATGAGCAGTTCTTC. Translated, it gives CASSYSRTVFDRDYNEQFF.

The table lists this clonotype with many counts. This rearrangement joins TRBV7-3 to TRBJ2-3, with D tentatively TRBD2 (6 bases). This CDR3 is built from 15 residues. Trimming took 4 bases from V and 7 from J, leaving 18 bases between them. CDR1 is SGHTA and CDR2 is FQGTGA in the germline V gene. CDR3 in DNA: TGTGCCAGCAGCTCCTTGACTAGGGTAATGAATACGCAGTATTTT. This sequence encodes CASSSLTRVMNTQYF.

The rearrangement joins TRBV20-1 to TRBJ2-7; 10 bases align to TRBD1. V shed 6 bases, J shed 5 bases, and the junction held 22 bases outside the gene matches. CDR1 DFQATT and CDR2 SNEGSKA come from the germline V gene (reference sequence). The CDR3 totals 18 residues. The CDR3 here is CSASSDRGRGFGLDEQYF. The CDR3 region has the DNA TGCAGTGCATCGAGTGACAGGGGGCGCGGGTTCGGCTTAGACGAGCAGTACTTC.

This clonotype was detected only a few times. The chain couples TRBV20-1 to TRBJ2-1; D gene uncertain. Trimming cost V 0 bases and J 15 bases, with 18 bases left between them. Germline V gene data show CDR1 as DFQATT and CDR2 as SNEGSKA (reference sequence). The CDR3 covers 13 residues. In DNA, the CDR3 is TGCAGTGCTAGAGACTCACGGATCCAGAGTCCGTTCTTC. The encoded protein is CSARDSRIQSPFF.

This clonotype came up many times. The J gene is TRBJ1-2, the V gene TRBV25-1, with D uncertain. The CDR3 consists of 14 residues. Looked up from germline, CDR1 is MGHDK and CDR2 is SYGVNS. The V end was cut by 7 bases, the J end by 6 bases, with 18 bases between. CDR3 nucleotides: TGTGCCAGCAACAAAGGAGGCTGGGCGGATGGCTACACCTTC. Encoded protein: CASNKGGWADGYTF.

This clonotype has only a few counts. The CDR3 DNA sequence: TGTGCCAGCAGCTGGGACAGTTTAGCCTACGAGCAGTACTTC. Amino acids: CASSWDSLAYEQYF. The chain joins TRBV7-8 to TRBJ2-7; 7 nucleotides line up with TRBD1. CDR1 and CDR2 (germline): SGHVS, FQNEAQ. The V gene end was trimmed by 4 bases and the J gene end by 2 bases; junction bases not matched to a gene: 5. This CDR3 has 14 amino acids.

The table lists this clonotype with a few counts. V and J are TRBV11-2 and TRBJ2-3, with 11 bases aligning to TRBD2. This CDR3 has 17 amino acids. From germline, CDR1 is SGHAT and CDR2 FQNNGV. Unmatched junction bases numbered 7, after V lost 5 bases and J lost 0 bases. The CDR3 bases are TGTGCCAGCAGCCCAGGGACTAGCGGTGGGAGCACAGATACGCAGTATTTT. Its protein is CASSPGTSGGSTDTQYF.

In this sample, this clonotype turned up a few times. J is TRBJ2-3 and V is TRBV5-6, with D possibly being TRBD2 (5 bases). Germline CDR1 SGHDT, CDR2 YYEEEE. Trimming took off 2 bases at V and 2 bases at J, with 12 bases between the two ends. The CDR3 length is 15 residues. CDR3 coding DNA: TGTGCCAGCAGCTTCTGGGCGGGTGCCACAGATACGCAGTATTTT. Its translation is CASSFWAGATDTQYF.

CDR3 in DNA: TGTGCCAGCAGTCCGCGGAACCCACTCTACGAGCAGTACGTC. Translating gives CASSPRNPLYEQYV. The chain carries TRBV27 and TRBJ2-7; D not certain. Trimming took 5 bases from V and 3 from J, leaving 14 bases between them. Germline CDR1 reads MNHEY; CDR2 reads SMNVEV (reference sequence). This CDR3 has 14 amino acids.

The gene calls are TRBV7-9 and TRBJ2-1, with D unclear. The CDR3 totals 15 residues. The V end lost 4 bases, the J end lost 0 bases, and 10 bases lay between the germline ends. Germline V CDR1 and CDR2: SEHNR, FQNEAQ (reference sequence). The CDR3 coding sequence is TGTGCCAGCAGCTACCCGGAGAGCTCCTACAATGAGCAGTTCTTC. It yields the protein CASSYPESSYNEQFF.